The 5 T cell receptor beta chains below come from one sample, sequenced in a study of T cell responses to AZD1222 COVID-19 vaccine. Generated by immunoSEQ multiplex PCR, the TCRdb table keeps only in-frame clones and is missing some. In the table there are around 190,000 clones, around 90% of which are singletons. The source was peripheral blood, collected 28 days after the second AZD1222 dose. These receptors were obtained from an adult who received the AZD1222 COVID-19 vaccine.

The chain is built from TRBV5-4 and TRBJ1-1; D unclear. CDR1 is SGHNT, CDR2 YYREEE, per germline (reference sequence). The V end was cut by 2 bases, the J end by 4 bases, with 12 bases between. There are 14 residues in the CDR3. The CDR3 region has the DNA TGTGCCAGCAGCTTTTCGAGGGATGGCACTGAAGCTTTCTTT. The encoded protein is CASSFSRDGTEAFF.

This clone came up once. The sample carries other DNA sequences with the same CDR3. This rearrangement joins TRBV7-2 to TRBJ1-4, with unresolved D. Trimming shortened V by 3 bases and J by 0 bases, and 8 bases separated the two germline ends. Per the germline V gene, CDR1 is SGHTA and CDR2 is FQGNSA. This CDR3 spans 15 amino acids. CDR3 amino acids: CASSLDGATNEKLFF. CDR3 nucleotide sequence: TGTGCCAGCAGCTTGGACGGAGCAACTAATGAAAAACTGTTTTTT.

This clone has just one count. The V gene is TRBV30, the J gene TRBJ1-1; no clear D. The germline CDR1 and CDR2 sequences are GTSNPN and SVGIG (reference sequence). V was cut by 0 bases and J by 9 bases, with 14 bases left in between. The CDR3 is made up of 13 amino acids. This chain's CDR3 is CAWSVTPAFKAFF. The CDR3, as DNA: TGTGCCTGGAGTGTTACGCCCGCATTCAAAGCTTTCTTT.

The chain is built from TRBV9 and TRBJ2-5, with 8 positions matching TRBD2. The V gene's germline CDR1 is SGDLS and CDR2 YYNGEE. The V and J ends lost 9 bases and 5 bases, in that order; junction bases with no gene match: 24. The CDR3 extends over 18 amino acids. The CDR3 here is CAIYIVSPLTGGVETQYF. CDR3 nucleotides: TGTGCCATCTATATTGTCAGCCCGTTAACGGGGGGGGTGGAGACCCAGTACTTC.

The CDR3 DNA reads as TGTGCCAGCAGCTCCAGGGTTGATGAGCAGTTCTTC. Protein: CASSSRVDEQFF. The genes are TRBV11-2 and TRBJ2-1; D is possibly TRBD1 (5 bases). CDR1 is SGHAT and CDR2 is FQNNGV in the germline V gene. Deletions cut 4 bases from V and 8 bases from J, with 9 bases between. The CDR3 sequence is 12 residues long.